The 10 T cell receptor beta chains below were found in one sample sequenced in a study of cytomegalovirus exposure and HLA in healthy donors. 60 Vbeta and 13 Jbeta primers were used in PCR. Profiling relied on immunoSEQ multiplex PCR, and the TCRdb table lists in-frame clones only, not all of them. Of 90,000 to 140,000 clones detected, approximately 86% appear once; the ten largest clones hold roughly 6.1%. Sequenced sample: PBMCs. These receptors came from a man between 18 and 35 years old in good health and CMV-seronegative.

A note on this clone: Its ends do not fully match the called genes, so a read error is possible. This sequence joins TRBV7-3 and TRBJ1-2, with 9 bases that match TRBD1. The CDR3 has 15 amino acids. Germline V gene sequence: CDR1 SGHTA, CDR2 FQGTGA. CDR3 residues: CASSPGQGPLYGCTF. The CDR3 nucleotides read TGTGCCAGCAGCCCGGGACAGGGTCCCCTCTATGGCTGCACCTTC.

The chain links TRBV6-1 to TRBJ1-1, with 8 bases matching TRBD1. The germline CDR1 and CDR2 sequences are MNHNS and SASEGT. CDR3 length: 15 amino acids. Trimming took 5 bases from V and 2 from J; bases not matched to a gene: 7. CDR3 in DNA: TGTGCCAGCAGTTCCTGGACAGGGCCTAACACTGAAGCTTTCTTT. Protein product: CASSSWTGPNTEAFF.

The J gene is TRBJ2-7, the V gene TRBV6-6; 12 nucleotides line up with TRBD2. V was pared by 6 bases and J by 2 bases, with 5 bases of the junction left unmatched. This CDR3 comprises 15 residues. Germline V gene sequence: CDR1 MNHNY, CDR2 SVGAGI (reference sequence). DNA for the CDR3: TGTGCCAGCAGCGGTACTAGCGGGAGGCCCTACGAGCAGTACTTC. Translated, it gives CASSGTSGRPYEQYF.

This clone was found once. The rearrangement joins TRBV5-1 to TRBJ1-5, with 8 positions matching TRBD1. Germline V gene sequence: CDR1 SGHRS, CDR2 YFSETQ. Trimming removed 0 bases from V and 3 bases from J; junction bases left unmatched: 14. The length of the CDR3 is 19 residues. The CDR3 sequence: CASSLEGWGGQAHNQPQHF. The CDR3 DNA reads TGCGCCAGCAGCTTGGAGGGTTGGGGGGGACAGGCTCACAATCAGCCCCAGCATTTT.

V gene TRBV15 combines with J gene TRBJ2-1; the D gene is possibly TRBD1 (6 bases). The CDR3 is 15 residues long. V lost 1 base and J lost 7, with 14 bases in between. Germline V gene data show CDR1 as LNHNV and CDR2 as YYDKDF (reference sequence). The CDR3 DNA sequence: TGTGCCACCAGCAGAGGAAGATTAGACAGGAATGAGCAGTTCTTC. It translates to CATSRGRLDRNEQFF.

The chain links TRBV2 to TRBJ2-1, with 8 bases matching TRBD1. Germline values: CDR1 SNHLY, CDR2 FYNNEI. The CDR3 is made up of 14 amino acids. The V segment lost 7 bases and the J segment 5 bases; nucleotides outside the gene matches: 7. The CDR3 region is CASNRDRGNNEQFF. The CDR3 nucleotides read TGTGCCAGCAACCGAGACAGGGGTAACAATGAGCAGTTCTTC.

The CDR3 DNA follows: TGTGCCAGTCGAGGGCCTAGCGGGAGCTCCTACAATGAGCAGTTCTTC. Encoded protein: CASRGPSGSSYNEQFF. The chain recombines TRBV2 with TRBJ2-1; 10 nucleotides agree with TRBD2. CDR1 is SNHLY, CDR2 FYNNEI, per germline. With 9 bases clipped from V and 0 bases from J, the junction kept 8 bases outside the gene matches. The CDR3 has 16 residues.

This rearrangement joins TRBV7-9 to TRBJ2-2; TRBD2 might be the D (5 bases). The CDR3 has 10 residues. Germline assignment: CDR1 SEHNR and CDR2 FQNEAQ (reference sequence). V was shortened by 11 bases and J by 12 bases, with 13 bases between the two germline ends. In nucleotides, the CDR3 is TGTGCCCCATCCGGGGTAAAGCTGTTTTTT. Translating it yields CAPSGVKLFF.

About this clone: Relative to the germline gene, one junction end is altered; a read error may explain this. The chain combines TRBV7-7 with TRBJ2-5; D unresolved. The CDR3 has 11 amino acids. Germline V gene lookup returns CDR1 SSHAT and CDR2 FNYEAQ (reference sequence). The CDR3: CASTSGETQYF. The CDR3 DNA is TGTGCTAGCACCTCCGGAGAGACCCAGTACTTC.

The rearrangement links TRBV4-1 to TRBJ2-7, with D possibly matching TRBD1 (5 bases). From germline, CDR1 is MGHRA and CDR2 YSYEKL. V was shortened by 0 bases and J by 4 bases, with 19 bases between the two germline ends. CDR3 length: 17 amino acids. CDR3 bases: TGCGCCAGCAGCCAAGATAGTACAGGCCCCCCTCCTTACGAGCAGTACTTC. It specifies CASSQDSTGPPPYEQYF.